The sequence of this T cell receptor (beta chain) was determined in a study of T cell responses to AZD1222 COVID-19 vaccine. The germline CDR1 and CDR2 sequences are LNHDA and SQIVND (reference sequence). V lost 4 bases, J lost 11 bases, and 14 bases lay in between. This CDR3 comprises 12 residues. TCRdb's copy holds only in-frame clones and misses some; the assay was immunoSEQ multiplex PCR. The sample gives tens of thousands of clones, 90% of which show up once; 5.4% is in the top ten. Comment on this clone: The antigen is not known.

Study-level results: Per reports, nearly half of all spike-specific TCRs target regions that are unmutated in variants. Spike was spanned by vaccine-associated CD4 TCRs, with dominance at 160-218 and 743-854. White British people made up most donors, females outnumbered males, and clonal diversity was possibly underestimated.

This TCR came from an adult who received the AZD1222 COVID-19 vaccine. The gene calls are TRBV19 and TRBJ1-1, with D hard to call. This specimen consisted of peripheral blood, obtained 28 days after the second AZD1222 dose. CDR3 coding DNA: TGTGCCAGTAGTAGCCACCCGCCTCGGGCTTTCTTT. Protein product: CASSSHPPRAFF.